These 31 T cell receptor beta chains were all obtained from the same sample, sequenced in a study of early stage breast cancer tumors. The method was immunoSEQ multiplex PCR; TCRdb's version includes in-frame clones alone and lacks a portion of them. The table shows tens of thousands of clones, with under 75% occurring only once. Material for sequencing was blood. Every receptor here comes from a person between 50 and 60 years old with breast cancer.

The chain couples TRBV27 to TRBJ2-7; 9 nucleotides align to TRBD1. Losses at the gene ends were 6 bases for V and 0 bases for J; bases not matched to a gene: 0. Per germline, CDR1 MNHEY and CDR2 SMNVEV (reference sequence). This CDR3 is 13 amino acids long. The CDR3 DNA sequence: TGTGCCAGCAGGACAGGGGGCTCCTACGAGCAGTACTTC. This gives the protein CASRTGGSYEQYF.

In this sample, this clone turned up a few times. Different DNA sequences within this sample yield the same CDR3. The rearrangement links TRBV4-1 to TRBJ2-7, with 11 bases lining up with TRBD1. Trimming took 4 bases from V and 2 from J; bases not matched to a gene: 4. CDR1 is MGHRA and CDR2 is YSYEKL in the germline V gene. The CDR3 loop spans 15 amino acids. The DNA for the CDR3 is TGCGCCAGCAGCCTACCGGGACAGGGGGCCTACGAGCAGTACTTC. Translating gives CASSLPGQGAYEQYF.

This chain joins TRBV5-1 and TRBJ1-4; the match to TRBD1 covers 10 bases. Losses at the gene ends were 2 bases for V and 7 bases for J; bases not matched to a gene: 8. Germline lookup yields CDR1 SGHRS and CDR2 YFSETQ. The CDR3 covers 16 residues. The CDR3 region is CASSLETGTGVEKLFF. The CDR3 DNA reads TGCGCCAGCAGCTTAGAAACCGGGACAGGGGTTGAAAAACTGTTTTTT.

A remark on this clone: A junction end diverges from the germline sequence, so it may reflect a read error. The chain carries TRBV7-7 and TRBJ2-1; D remains unclear. Germline CDR1 reads SSHAT; CDR2 reads FNYEAQ (reference sequence). The CDR3 is 16 residues long. CDR3 loop: CASSLAYQSSYNEQFF. The CDR3 DNA is TGTGCTAGCAGCCTCGCGTACCAGAGCTCCTACAATGAGCAGTTCTTC. The entire variable domain, with the rest obtained from reference TRBV7-7 and TRBJ2-1, is as follows: GAGVSQSPRYKVTKRGQDVTLRCDPISSHATLYWYQQALGQGPEFLTYFNYEAQPDKSGLPSDRFSAERPEGSISTLTIQRTEQRDSAMYRCASSLAYQSSYNEQFFGPGTRLTVL.

The chain combines TRBV7-2 with TRBJ2-5, with TRBD1 as a possible D gene (6 bases). The germline V gene encodes CDR1 SGHTA and CDR2 FQGNSA. CDR3 size: 16 residues. The V and J ends lost 5 bases and 2 bases respectively, with 18 bases between them. The CDR3 region is CASSPRTVGFQETQYF. CDR3 coding DNA: TGTGCCAGCAGCCCGCGGACAGTGGGCTTTCAAGAGACCCAGTACTTC.

The chain is built from TRBV28 and TRBJ2-3; 8 bases agree with TRBD2. The CDR3 runs to 12 residues. Germline V gene data show CDR1 as MDHEN and CDR2 as SYDVKM. Trimming at V came to 7 bases and at J to 8 bases, leaving 5 bases not matched to a gene. CDR3 loop: CASTRAGVTQYF. The CDR3 DNA sequence: TGTGCCAGCACGCGAGCGGGAGTTACGCAGTATTTT.

This chain links TRBV5-4 with TRBJ1-1; D is perhaps TRBD1 (5 bases). In germline, CDR1 is SGHNT, CDR2 YYREEE (reference sequence). The CDR3 length is 15 residues. V lost 0 bases and J 6 bases, leaving 15 bases between the germline ends. The CDR3 DNA is TGTGCCAGCAGCTTGGGCGGGGGGAGTAGCCCTGAAGCTTTCTTT. This translates into CASSLGGGSSPEAFF.

V and J are TRBV7-2 and TRBJ1-5; TRBD1 is a possible D gene (5 bases). V shed 1 base and J shed 5 bases, with 6 bases lying between them. Looked up from germline, CDR1 is SGHTA and CDR2 is FQGNSA. The CDR3 is made up of 13 amino acids. CDR3: CASSLEGYQPQHF. The CDR3 coding sequence is TGTGCCAGCAGCTTAGAGGGGTATCAGCCCCAGCATTTT.

This clone appeared a few times. The rearrangement uses TRBV6-5 and TRBJ2-3, with TRBD2 matching 9 bases. Unmatched junction bases numbered 6, after V lost 6 bases and J lost 2 bases. CDR3 length equals 15 residues. Germline loops: CDR1 MNHEY, CDR2 SVGAGI. As DNA, the CDR3 is TGTGCCAGCAGCGTTCTAGCGGGACCCACAGATACGCAGTATTTT. Protein product: CASSVLAGPTDTQYF.

In DNA, the CDR3 is TGTGCCAGCAGCCTCGGGGTTCGGGGCTATGAGCAGTTCTTC. Translated: CASSLGVRGYEQFF. The J gene is TRBJ2-1, the V gene TRBV6-1; possibly TRBD1 or TRBD2 for D (5 bases each). Germline values: CDR1 MNHNS, CDR2 SASEGT. V was trimmed by 6 bases and J by 8 bases, leaving 17 bases between them. The CDR3 sequence is 14 residues long.

This chain joins TRBV18 and TRBJ2-1, with 7 bases matching TRBD2. This CDR3 contains 17 residues. In germline, CDR1 is KGHSH, CDR2 LQKENI. Trimming cost V 3 bases and J 5 bases; bases outside gene matches: 13. CDR3 in DNA: TGTGCCAGCTCACCGCGCGGGAGACCGGTCGGGGACAATGAGCAGTTCTTC. This gives the protein CASSPRGRPVGDNEQFF.

This sequence joins TRBV9 and TRBJ1-2; no definite D call. The V gene's germline CDR1 is SGDLS and CDR2 YYNGEE. The CDR3 extends over 12 amino acids. Trimming cost V 0 bases and J 7 bases, with 7 bases left between them. The chain's CDR3 is CASSVGVSGYTF. The CDR3 DNA reads TGTGCCAGCAGCGTAGGCGTTAGTGGCTACACCTTC.

The CDR3 is CASSYRSGTETQYF. DNA of the CDR3: TGTGCCAGCAGTTACCGATCGGGAACGGAGACCCAGTACTTC. This chain connects TRBV6-5 to TRBJ2-5, with D maybe TRBD2 (5 bases). Germline V gene data show CDR1 as MNHEY and CDR2 as SVGAGI. The CDR3 length is 14 residues. V lost 2 bases and J lost 5, with 12 bases in between.

The J gene is TRBJ2-1, the V gene TRBV7-3; weak D call: TRBD2 (5 bases). The CDR3 has 15 amino acids. Looked up from germline, CDR1 is SGHTA and CDR2 is FQGTGA. V gave up 1 base and J gave up 4 bases, with 11 bases separating them. CDR3 in DNA: TGTGCCAGCAGCTTAAGTCTAGCTGCTTACAATGAGCAGTTCTTC. It specifies CASSLSLAAYNEQFF.

This chain links TRBV7-2 with TRBJ1-4; a weak D match, TRBD1 (6 bases). The CDR3 totals 15 residues. V was cut by 5 bases and J by 7 bases, with 17 bases left in between. Germline V gene lookup returns CDR1 SGHTA and CDR2 FQGNSA. CDR3 bases: TGTGCCAGCAGCCGAGAGGGGGTTGTGGGTGAAAAACTGTTTTTT. Its translation: CASSREGVVGEKLFF.

The chain employs TRBV6-1 and TRBJ2-6; tentative D call: TRBD1 (5 bases). This CDR3 spans 15 amino acids. The germline V and J ends were trimmed by 7 bases and 0 bases, with 10 bases remaining between them. Looked up from germline, CDR1 is MNHNS and CDR2 is SASEGT. The DNA for the CDR3 is TGTGCCAGCACCACGACAGTCTCTGGGGCCAACGTCCTGACTTTC. Translating it yields CASTTTVSGANVLTF.

This rearrangement joins TRBV6-5 to TRBJ1-1; no clear D. The germline V and J ends were trimmed by 2 bases and 2 bases, with 9 bases remaining between them. The germline gives CDR1 MNHEY, CDR2 SVGAGI. This CDR3 spans 14 amino acids. The CDR3 loop is CASSYGGSNTEAFF. DNA for the CDR3: TGTGCCAGCAGTTACGGTGGGAGTAACACTGAAGCTTTCTTT.

The chain joins TRBV6-1 to TRBJ1-5; TRBD1 aligns across 9 bases. This CDR3 is 19 amino acids long. Germline V gene data show CDR1 as MNHNS and CDR2 as SASEGT. V lost 4 bases, J lost 1 base, and 14 bases stayed unmatched. In nucleotides, the CDR3 is TGTGCCAGCAGTGCGCTCCGGGACAGGGTAACGAGAAGCAATCAGCCCCAGCATTTT. As protein: CASSALRDRVTRSNQPQHF.

V usage is TRBV5-1 and J usage is TRBJ2-7; 9 bases map to TRBD1. The germline V gene encodes CDR1 SGHRS and CDR2 YFSETQ. This CDR3 contains 15 residues. The trim removed 4 bases at V and 9 bases at J, leaving 14 bases unmatched. This CDR3 reads CASSEPGTGIIGQYF. CDR3 nucleotides: TGCGCCAGCAGCGAACCAGGGACAGGGATTATAGGGCAGTACTTC.

The rearrangement uses TRBV4-1 and TRBJ2-3; the match to TRBD1 covers 9 bases. Germline CDR1 MGHRA, CDR2 YSYEKL. The V and J ends lost 5 bases and 1 base, in that order; junction bases with no gene match: 7. This CDR3 comprises 16 residues. For the CDR3, the DNA is TGCGCCAGCAGCGACCGGGACAGGGTTCGCACAGATACGCAGTATTTT. Protein sequence: CASSDRDRVRTDTQYF.

The CDR3 sequence: CAISELTGEYGYTF. CDR3 in DNA: TGTGCCATCAGCGAGCTTACAGGGGAATATGGCTACACCTTC. The chain recombines TRBV10-3 with TRBJ1-2; 7 nucleotides align to TRBD1. With 6 bases clipped from V and 5 bases from J, the junction kept 9 bases outside the gene matches. The germline V gene encodes CDR1 ENHRY and CDR2 SYGVKD. The CDR3 runs 14 residues.

This clone was observed once. The J gene is TRBJ1-1, the V gene TRBV23-1; tentative D call: TRBD1 (6 bases). TRBV23-1 is classed as an ORF, of uncertain function. There are 16 residues in the CDR3. V shed 0 bases and J shed 6 bases, with 17 bases lying between them. CDR3 amino acids: CASSQSRGPEGAEAFF. For the CDR3, the DNA is TGCGCCAGCAGTCAATCGAGGGGCCCCGAGGGGGCTGAAGCTTTCTTT.

The chain has TRBV19 and TRBJ1-1, with D possibly being TRBD1 (5 bases). The CDR3 totals 14 residues. CDR1 and CDR2 (germline): LNHDA, SQIVND (reference sequence). The ends were cut back, 3 bases at V and 5 bases at J, with 13 bases in the middle. The CDR3 DNA is TGTGCCAGTAGTATGGCGGGGGGGTCGACTGAAGCTTTCTTT. Amino acids: CASSMAGGSTEAFF.

In its sample, this clone was seen a few times. V usage is TRBV2 and J usage is TRBJ2-1, with TRBD1 matching over 7 bases. From germline, CDR1 is SNHLY and CDR2 FYNNEI. The length of the CDR3 is 14 residues. Losses at the gene ends were 2 bases for V and 7 bases for J; bases not matched to a gene: 5. The CDR3 bases are TGTGCCAGCAGTGAACTGCCGGACAGGAATGAGCAGTTCTTC. This sequence encodes CASSELPDRNEQFF.

A remark on this clone: The germline gene is not matched at one end of the junction; a read error may be the cause. The chain employs TRBV7-7 and TRBJ2-5; D is ambiguous. The CDR3 length is 13 residues. Germline CDR1 is SSHAT and CDR2 is FNYEAQ (reference sequence). CDR3 residues: CASSYTPMETQYF. CDR3 nucleotide sequence: TGTGCTAGCAGTTATACCCCTATGGAGACCCAGTACTTC.

The chain uses TRBV7-9 and TRBJ1-4, with D perhaps TRBD1 (5 bases). V lost 3 bases, J lost 8 bases, and 16 bases lay in between. The CDR3 contains 15 residues. Germline CDR1 is SEHNR and CDR2 is FQNEAQ (reference sequence). In DNA, the CDR3 is TGTGCCAGCAGCTTCCCGTGGGGGAAGCACGAAAAACTGTTTTTT. The encoded protein is CASSFPWGKHEKLFF. The whole variable domain, filled in from reference TRBV7-9 and TRBJ1-4, reads DTGVSQNPRHKITKRGQNVTFRCDPISEHNRLYWYRQTLGQGPEFLTYFQNEAQLEKSRLLSDRFSAERPKGSFSTLEIQRTEQGDSAMYLCASSFPWGKHEKLFFGSGTQLSVL.

The rearrangement links TRBV9 to TRBJ2-1; 7 bases align to TRBD1. This CDR3 region has 15 residues. Germline V lookup: CDR1 SGDLS, CDR2 YYNGEE. After removal of 3 bases from V and 6 bases from J, the junction contained 9 bases not matched to a gene. As DNA, the CDR3 is TGTGCCAGCAGCGGCTCCACAGGGGTGGGCAATGAGCAGTTCTTC. Translation gives CASSGSTGVGNEQFF.

The count of this clone is one. V and J are TRBV29-1 and TRBJ1-1; D is possibly TRBD1 (5 bases). V was clipped by 5 bases and J by 0 bases, with 10 bases between them. CDR3 length equals 13 residues. Per the germline V gene, CDR1 is SQVTM and CDR2 is ANQGSEA. The CDR3 DNA is TGCAGCGTTTCGGACACACTGAACACTGAAGCTTTCTTT. It is translated as CSVSDTLNTEAFF.

The rearrangement joins TRBV4-3 to TRBJ2-7, with D unresolved. The germline gives CDR1 LGHNA, CDR2 YSLEER. V was pared by 1 base and J by 4 bases, with 8 bases between. The CDR3 loop spans 13 amino acids. CDR3 residues: CASSQGTTYEQYF. CDR3 bases: TGCGCCAGCAGCCAAGGGACCACATACGAGCAGTACTTC.

The rearrangement joins TRBV19 to TRBJ2-3, with TRBD2 matching 10 bases. This CDR3 spans 17 amino acids. V lost 0 bases to trimming and J lost 4 bases; unmatched junction nucleotides: 7. Looked up from germline, CDR1 is LNHDA and CDR2 is SQIVND (reference sequence). The CDR3 coding sequence is TGTGCCAGTAGTATAGATCCTAGCGGGAGTCTCTCAGATACGCAGTATTTT. Residues: CASSIDPSGSLSDTQYF.

This clone has more than one count but fewer than ten. This chain connects TRBV21-1 to TRBJ1-5. TRBV21-1 is a listed pseudogene. CDR3 length equals 16 residues. The CDR3 spells CASSKGGGESNQPQHF. The CDR3 region has the DNA TGTGCCAGCAGCAAAGGGGGGGGAGAAAGCAATCAGCCCCAGCATTTT.